This TCR beta chain was obtained from a study of T cells in Graves' hyperthyroidism and ophthalmopathy. RNA transcripts yielded amplified TCR beta CDR3 regions. The HTBI primer set was used in a first-round RT-PCR of the TCR CDR3. MiXCR, applied by TCRdb to the multiplex PCR reads, yields one record per CDR3 protein. Of 660,000 or so distinct CDR3 sequences listed, around 20% are singletons. Study-level points and caveats: Among thyroid clonotypes expanded above 0.001, most also appeared in blood.

Clinical Activity Scores of at least 3, NOSPECS grades of at least 4 and durations under 3 months characterized ophthalmopathy patients. A remark on this clonotype: As yet, its antigen is unknown.

The ends were cut back, 1 base at V and 8 bases at J, with 10 bases in the middle. Germline loops: CDR1 SGHVS, CDR2 FQNEAQ. The CDR3 is 13 residues long. This receptor was identified in a man under 40 with Graves' ophthalmopathy. The chain joins TRBV7-8 to TRBJ2-3; unclear D gene. The sequencing input was blood. CDR3 sequence reads: CASSLEGRVTQYF. The CDR3 region has the DNA TGTGCCAGCAGCTTAGAGGGTCGAGTTACGCAGTATTTT. The full variable domain, in which reference TRBV7-8 and TRBJ2-3 provide the parts outside the CDR3, is GAGVSQSPRYKVAKRGQDVALRCDPISGHVSLFWYQQALGQGPEFLTYFQNEAQLDKSGLPSDRFFAERPEGSVSTLKIQRTQQEDSAVYLCASSLEGRVTQYFGPGTRLTVL.